One sample yielded the 14 T cell receptor beta chains listed below, sequenced in a study of naive and memory T cell subsets. Two oligonucleotides, mixed equimolar, formed the beta constant-region primer covering TRBC1 and TRBC2. Nested alpha and beta constant-region primers with the SP2 primer drove four PCR rounds on ligated cDNA. Using its own MiXCR run on the UMI-ligation and nested PCR reads, TCRdb lists one record per CDR3 protein. The table shows 120,000 to 150,000 distinct CDR3 sequences, with roughly 22% occurring only once. Their target antigens are unknown. Study-wide results and caveats: Especially in CD8 cells, naive repertoires contained a few larger clonotypes, possibly CD45RA-re-expressing memory cells.

The specimen sequenced was naive CD4+ T cells from blood. The source of these receptors is a human donor in good health.

Concerning this clonotype: This sequence may be a read error, since a much larger clone differs from it by one base. This sequence joins TRBV28 and TRBJ2-2; 10 nucleotides match TRBD2. The V segment lost 7 bases and the J segment 6 bases; nucleotides outside the gene matches: 14. This CDR3 has 17 residues. The V gene's germline CDR1 is MDHEN and CDR2 SYDVKM. The CDR3 bases are TGTGCCAGCACCGTCACAGCGGGAGGGCCTAACGCCGGGGAGCTGTTTTTT. Translating gives CASTVTAGGPNAGELFF.

V gene TRBV7-6 combines with J gene TRBJ2-1, with no clear D. This CDR3 has 13 amino acids. In germline, CDR1 is SGHVS, CDR2 FNYEAQ. V lost 2 bases to trimming and J lost 5 bases, with 7 bases between them. CDR3: CASSLSIDNEQFF. The CDR3 region has the DNA TGTGCCAGCAGCTTATCGATCGACAATGAGCAGTTCTTC. The complete variable domain, with remaining parts taken from reference TRBV7-6 and TRBJ2-1, reads GAGVSQSPRYKVTKRGQDVALRCDPISGHVSLYWYRQALGQGPEFLTYFNYEAQQDKSGLPNDRFSAERPEGSISTLTIQRTEQRDSAMYRCASSLSIDNEQFFGPGTRLTVL.

The rearrangement links TRBV24-1 to TRBJ2-1; D remains unclear. V gave up 4 bases and J gave up 6 bases, with 12 bases separating them. Per germline, CDR1 KGHDR and CDR2 SFDVKD. The CDR3 runs 14 residues. The chain's CDR3 is CATSDPRPPNEQFF. The CDR3 coding sequence is TGTGCCACCAGTGACCCCCGCCCGCCCAATGAGCAGTTCTTC.

This clonotype was observed a handful of times. The rearrangement uses TRBV30 and TRBJ1-2; possibly TRBD1 for D (6 bases). The CDR3 covers 13 residues. Trimming stripped 1 base from V and 5 bases from J, with 11 bases between. CDR1 is GTSNPN and CDR2 is SVGIG in the germline V gene (reference sequence). CDR3 amino acids: CAWSDGQRYGYTF. DNA for the CDR3: TGTGCCTGGAGTGACGGACAGCGATATGGCTACACCTTC.

This clonotype was recorded a few times. The chain uses TRBV19 and TRBJ1-5, with D possibly matching TRBD1 (5 bases). Germline V gives CDR1 LNHDA, CDR2 SQIVND (reference sequence). The CDR3 extends over 16 amino acids. V was trimmed by 1 base and J by 3 bases, leaving 13 bases between them. The CDR3 DNA reads TGTGCCAGTAGTATAGGTAGAGGGACCGCCAATCAGCCCCAGCATTTT. Translation: CASSIGRGTANQPQHF.

The genes are TRBV20-1 and TRBJ1-5, with D possibly being TRBD1 (5 bases). Trimming stripped 3 bases from V and 6 bases from J, with 12 bases between. The CDR3 sequence is 13 residues long. From germline, CDR1 is DFQATT and CDR2 SNEGSKA (reference sequence). Here the CDR3 DNA reads TGCAGTGCTAGCGGCAGGGTGGGTCAGCCCCAGCATTTT. Protein product: CSASGRVGQPQHF.

In its sample, this clonotype was seen a few times. The rearrangement links TRBV6-1 to TRBJ1-1; D uncertain. The CDR3 covers 12 residues. In germline, CDR1 is MNHNS, CDR2 SASEGT. The V gene lost 6 bases and the J gene lost 2 bases, with 7 bases spanning the gap. CDR3 residues: CASRDLNTEAFF. The DNA of the CDR3 is TGTGCCAGCAGGGATTTAAACACTGAAGCTTTCTTT.

The V and J genes are TRBV7-2 and TRBJ1-1; D is undetermined. The CDR3 covers 13 residues. Germline V CDR1 and CDR2: SGHTA, FQGNSA. V was cut by 6 bases and J by 4 bases, with 12 bases left in between. The CDR3, as DNA: TGTGCCAGCAGTTGGGGAATGAGCACTGAAGCTTTCTTT. Translating it yields CASSWGMSTEAFF.

The sample holds a few counts of this clonotype. The chain has TRBV24-1 and TRBJ2-1; D not resolved. V was shortened by 3 bases and J by 0 bases, with 17 bases between the two germline ends. The CDR3 spans 18 residues. Germline V gene sequence: CDR1 KGHDR, CDR2 SFDVKD. The CDR3 region is CATSDPSPGDRSYNEQFF. The DNA for the CDR3 is TGTGCCACCAGTGATCCTTCCCCCGGCGACCGCTCCTACAATGAGCAGTTCTTC.

There are a few counts of this clonotype. This chain uses TRBV20-1 with TRBJ2-1; D gene uncertain. V lost 1 base, J lost 4 bases, and 11 bases lay in between. Germline assignment: CDR1 DFQATT and CDR2 SNEGSKA (reference sequence). The CDR3 covers 14 residues. CDR3 coding DNA: TGCAGTGCTAGAGGAGGAGCAGGTTACAATGAGCAGTTCTTC. Its protein product is CSARGGAGYNEQFF.

The V call is TRBV28, the J call TRBJ1-2; 7 nucleotides line up with TRBD1. Trimming removed 5 bases from V and 4 bases from J; junction bases left unmatched: 4. The CDR3 spans 13 residues. Looked up from germline, CDR1 is MDHEN and CDR2 is SYDVKM. CDR3 bases: TGTGCCAGCAGTCACAGGGGAATCTATGGCTACACCTTC. It codes for CASSHRGIYGYTF.

Ten or more counts support this clonotype. Here the CDR3 DNA reads TGTGCCAGCAGTCTTGGACAGGGATGGGCTGACTACTATGGCTACACCTTC. Translation: CASSLGQGWADYYGYTF. The chain uses TRBV28 and TRBJ1-2; 8 bases map to TRBD1. Germline V gene lookup returns CDR1 MDHEN and CDR2 SYDVKM. There are 17 residues in the CDR3. The V and J ends lost 5 bases and 3 bases, in that order; junction bases with no gene match: 14.

The chain has TRBV15 and TRBJ1-5, with D hard to call. The CDR3 is 15 residues long. Deletions cut 0 bases from V and 0 bases from J, with 6 bases between. Germline V gene data show CDR1 as LNHNV and CDR2 as YYDKDF (reference sequence). In DNA, the CDR3 is TGTGCCACCAGCAGAGAAGTGGTTAGCAATCAGCCCCAGCATTTT. Amino acid sequence: CATSREVVSNQPQHF.

The chain recombines TRBV29-1 with TRBJ2-1; the D gene is possibly TRBD1 (5 bases). The CDR3 has 10 amino acids. In germline, CDR1 is SQVTM, CDR2 ANQGSEA. The germline V and J ends were trimmed by 5 bases and 12 bases, with 11 bases remaining between them. The CDR3 sequence is CSVKWGWQFF. CDR3 DNA sequence: TGCAGCGTTAAATGGGGCTGGCAGTTCTTC.